The entry below describes one T cell receptor beta chain. The data derive from a study of OX40 agonist ivuxolimab in advanced cancers. Study context: Administration of intravenous ivuxolimab to patients occurred every 2 weeks at 0.01 to 10 mg/kg. Patients were roughly 83% male with ages about 23 to 90, mean 60.

Method: immunoSEQ multiplex PCR; TCRdb's copy keeps in-frame clones and lacks some. The table lists about 29,000 clones, around 90% of them singletons. V lost 5 bases, J lost 2 bases, and 11 bases stayed unmatched. The CDR3 sequence is 16 residues long. From germline, CDR1 is SGHVS and CDR2 FNYEAQ. This TCR came from an adult with an advanced solid tumor such as melanoma, head and neck, liver or kidney cancer. Sequenced here: CD4+ or CD8+ T cells sorted from blood, sampled in a trial of the OX40 agonist ivuxolimab. The chain links TRBV7-6 to TRBJ1-1, with 7 positions matching TRBD1. CDR3 bases: TGTGCCAGCAGCCCAGACCGACAGGGCAGAAACACTGAAGCTTTCTTT. Amino acids: CASSPDRQGRNTEAFF.